The present entry profiles one TCR beta chain with its context. This CDR3 spans 13 amino acids. Germline V gene lookup returns CDR1 PRHDT and CDR2 FYEKMQ (reference sequence). V was trimmed by 4 bases and J by 5 bases, leaving 9 bases between them. The sample belongs to a study of Ad26.COV2.S vaccination and SARS-CoV-2 variants. Data came from immunoSEQ multiplex PCR; TCRdb stores just in-frame clones and leaves some out. The sample shows hundreds of thousands of clones, over 75% of them seen only once. Treatment denoted: some 20 received Ad26.COV2.S at low or high dose, single or two shots; five or six received placebo; per-sample allocation not given. Samples came from day 63 after the first vaccine or placebo injection.

V is TRBV13 and J is TRBJ2-4; D uncertain. This receptor was identified in a person between 18 and 60 years old who received the Ad26.COV2.S COVID-19 vaccine or a placebo. Sequencing was performed on peripheral blood, taken in a trial of Ad26.COV2.S vaccine versus placebo. The CDR3 nucleotides read TGTGCCAGCAGCTCGCTGGACGAAAACATTCAGTACTTC. Protein: CASSSLDENIQYF.